The 26 T cell receptor beta chains presented below share a single source sample, sequenced in a study of human T cells and chemical hapten exposure. In TCRdb, the RACE reads were re-called with MiXCR into one record per CDR3 protein. Among 44,000 or so distinct CDR3 sequences listed, roughly 3.5% were seen once. The sample's time point: healthy volunteer bleed at 6 weeks. Before extraction, the whole blood was not fractionated, and total RNA was taken from it. The sequenced sample consisted of whole blood. All receptors derive from a human donor in good health. Some clones in this sample may be carry-over from other donors' samples.

This clonotype was detected ten times or more. This chain uses TRBV4-1 with TRBJ2-7; 7 nucleotides agree with TRBD1. The CDR3 is 14 amino acids. V shed 4 bases, J shed 2 bases, and the junction held 5 bases outside the gene matches. Germline V gene lookup returns CDR1 MGHRA and CDR2 YSYEKL. The CDR3 protein is CASSPVGQAYEQYF. DNA of the CDR3: TGCGCCAGCAGCCCGGTTGGACAGGCCTACGAGCAGTACTTC.

This clonotype was counted at least ten times. The gene calls are TRBV3-1 and TRBJ2-1; TRBD1 matches at 12 bases. The germline CDR1 and CDR2 sequences are LGHDT and YNNKEL (reference sequence). The CDR3 has 20 residues. V shed 1 base, J shed 8 bases, and the junction held 18 bases outside the gene matches. This CDR3 is CASSQGILWGRDRGRYEQFF. In DNA form, the CDR3 reads TGTGCCAGCAGCCAAGGAATCCTATGGGGTAGGGACAGGGGGCGGTATGAGCAGTTCTTC.

CDR3 DNA sequence: TGTGCCAGCAGTTTTGACTACACAGATACGCAGTATTTT. Translation gives CASSFDYTDTQYF. The chain joins TRBV28 to TRBJ2-3, with D possibly being TRBD2 (5 bases). This CDR3 is built from 13 residues. Between the trimmed V and J ends, which lost 3 bases and 2 bases, there was a span of 6 bases. Germline CDR1 MDHEN, CDR2 SYDVKM.

Many counts were recorded for this clonotype. J is TRBJ1-1 and V is TRBV27, with D uncertain. The V and J ends lost 2 bases and 2 bases respectively, with 6 bases between them. The germline V gene encodes CDR1 MNHEY and CDR2 SMNVEV (reference sequence). The CDR3 is 13 amino acids. CDR3 region: CASSLNENTEAFF. CDR3 in DNA: TGTGCCAGCAGTTTAAACGAAAACACTGAAGCTTTCTTT.

There are many counts of this clonotype. V gene TRBV7-2 combines with J gene TRBJ2-7; 15 nucleotides line up with TRBD2. Germline assignment: CDR1 SGHTA and CDR2 FQGNSA. CDR3 length: 15 amino acids. Unmatched junction bases numbered 7, after V lost 4 bases and J lost 9 bases. The CDR3 DNA sequence: TGTGCCAGCAGCTCCGGGACTAGCGGGAGGAGGGGGCAGTACTTC. Amino acids: CASSSGTSGRRGQYF.

The rearrangement uses TRBV29-1 and TRBJ1-1; possibly TRBD1 for D (6 bases). Trimming stripped 5 bases from V and 5 bases from J, with 12 bases between. CDR1 and CDR2 (germline): SQVTM, ANQGSEA. This CDR3 comprises 12 residues. The CDR3 loop is CSVNRGWTEAFF. CDR3 in DNA: TGCAGCGTTAATAGGGGGTGGACTGAAGCTTTCTTT.

In its sample, this clonotype was seen many times. This chain uses TRBV20-1 with TRBJ1-1; D remains ambiguous. With 6 bases removed from V and 0 bases from J, the gap between germline ends came to 11 bases. The length of the CDR3 is 13 residues. Germline CDR1 is DFQATT and CDR2 is SNEGSKA (reference sequence). The CDR3 sequence: CSATPSLNTEAFF. The CDR3 coding sequence is TGCAGTGCCACACCTTCTCTGAACACTGAAGCTTTCTTT.

This clonotype was recorded at least ten times. V gene TRBV20-1 combines with J gene TRBJ1-1; D not resolved. This CDR3 has 17 amino acids. CDR1 and CDR2 from the germline V gene are DFQATT and SNEGSKA (reference sequence). V gave up 0 bases and J gave up 0 bases, with 17 bases separating them. The CDR3 DNA reads as TGCAGTGCTAGAGAGAGAAAACCCTTGACAATGAACACTGAAGCTTTCTTT. Its protein product is CSARERKPLTMNTEAFF.

The chain carries TRBV7-9 and TRBJ1-2; D is possibly TRBD1 (6 bases). CDR3 length: 14 amino acids. Trimming shortened V by 4 bases and J by 4 bases, and 13 bases separated the two germline ends. Per germline, CDR1 SEHNR and CDR2 FQNEAQ (reference sequence). CDR3 in DNA: TGTGCCAGCAGCTCCTTGGGGGCAGCCTATGGCTACACCTTC. Translated: CASSSLGAAYGYTF.

The chain carries TRBV19 and TRBJ1-5, with a weak D call TRBD1 (5 bases). The CDR3 loop spans 15 amino acids. The germline V gene has CDR1 LNHDA and CDR2 SQIVND (reference sequence). Between the trimmed V and J ends, which lost 6 bases and 2 bases, there was a span of 14 bases. The CDR3: CASSEEGLGNQPQHF. The CDR3 DNA is TGTGCCAGTAGCGAGGAGGGACTGGGCAATCAGCCCCAGCATTTT.

This clonotype showed up many times. This rearrangement joins TRBV7-9 to TRBJ2-1; no clear D. The CDR3 runs to 14 residues. Per the germline V gene, CDR1 is SEHNR and CDR2 is FQNEAQ (reference sequence). Trimming cost V 1 base and J 6 bases, with 10 bases left between them. The CDR3 loop reads CASSLGPLPNEQFF. Written as DNA, the CDR3 is TGTGCCAGCAGCTTAGGACCACTCCCCAATGAGCAGTTCTTC.

This clonotype came up many times. This sequence joins TRBV27 and TRBJ2-3, with 7 bases lining up with TRBD2. The CDR3 consists of 14 residues. Germline values: CDR1 MNHEY, CDR2 SMNVEV (reference sequence). J was trimmed by 5 bases and V by 6 bases; bases with no gene match: 8. The CDR3 DNA reads TGTGCCAGCAGGCCCGGGACTACCATAGATACGCAGTATTTT. Translated, it gives CASRPGTTIDTQYF.

The table lists this clonotype with many counts. The V call is TRBV2, the J call TRBJ2-3; D possibly corresponds to TRBD1 (6 bases). The V and J ends lost 6 bases and 2 bases respectively, with 15 bases between them. CDR1 is SNHLY and CDR2 is FYNNEI in the germline V gene. The CDR3 has 15 residues. The CDR3 sequence is CASRSSDSDTDTQYF. CDR3 in DNA: TGTGCCAGCAGGTCTTCGGACAGTGACACAGATACGCAGTATTTT.

In its sample, this clonotype was seen many times. This sequence joins TRBV27 and TRBJ1-4, with 8 positions matching TRBD1. V lost 5 bases and J lost 4; bases outside the gene matches: 9. The CDR3 extends over 16 amino acids. Germline CDR1 reads MNHEY; CDR2 reads SMNVEV (reference sequence). The CDR3: CASSTGQGPINEKLFF. Here the CDR3 DNA reads TGTGCCAGCAGTACCGGACAGGGACCAATTAATGAAAAACTGTTTTTT.

This clonotype was observed a few times. The chain is built from TRBV18 and TRBJ2-5; D not resolved. Between the trimmed V and J ends, which lost 5 bases and 5 bases, there was a span of 6 bases. The CDR3 is made up of 11 amino acids. Per the germline V gene, CDR1 is KGHSH and CDR2 is LQKENI. The CDR3 loop is CASSSIETQYF. The CDR3 nucleotides are TGTGCCAGCTCAAGCATCGAGACCCAGTACTTC.

The table lists this clonotype with many counts. V is TRBV20-1 and J is TRBJ2-3, with 13 nucleotides matching TRBD2. This CDR3 is built from 16 residues. CDR1 DFQATT and CDR2 SNEGSKA come from the germline V gene (reference sequence). Trimming at V came to 3 bases and at J to 5 bases, leaving 8 bases not matched to a gene. The CDR3 spells CSASPPGLAGIDTQYF. The CDR3 coding sequence is TGCAGTGCTAGTCCCCCGGGACTAGCGGGAATAGATACGCAGTATTTT.

This clonotype was detected many times. In DNA, the CDR3 is TGTGCCAGCAGCCTTGTCCCCAGGGCCGGAGACAATGAGCAGTTCTTC. Translating it yields CASSLVPRAGDNEQFF. This chain uses TRBV3-1 with TRBJ2-1, with TRBD1 as a possible D gene (5 bases). This CDR3 has 16 amino acids. Trimming took 4 bases from V and 5 from J, leaving 18 bases between them. Germline CDR1 and CDR2: LGHDT and YNNKEL (reference sequence).

This clonotype has a count of ten or more. The J gene is TRBJ2-1, the V gene TRBV6-4, with 9 bases that match TRBD2. J gave up 6 bases and V 2 bases, and 17 bases lay outside the gene matches. Germline lookup yields CDR1 MRHNA and CDR2 SNTAGT. This CDR3 region has 19 residues. Here the CDR3 DNA reads TGTGCCAGCAGTGACCGATTAATAGCGGGAGTAGGTCTCGGCAATGAGCAGTTCTTC. It encodes CASSDRLIAGVGLGNEQFF.

This clonotype has ten or more counts. This chain uses TRBV27 with TRBJ1-2, with D perhaps matching TRBD1 (6 bases). Trimming took 1 base from V and 2 from J, leaving 14 bases between them. The CDR3 loop spans 16 amino acids. Germline V lookup: CDR1 MNHEY, CDR2 SMNVEV (reference sequence). CDR3: CASSLWGQGRNYGYTF. In nucleotides, the CDR3 is TGTGCCAGCAGTTTATGGGGGCAGGGTAGGAACTATGGCTACACCTTC.

This clonotype came up many times. This chain uses TRBV29-1 with TRBJ1-1; D is unclear. Germline CDR1 is SQVTM and CDR2 is ANQGSEA. The CDR3 runs to 14 residues. The V end was cut by 1 base, the J end by 1 base, with 10 bases between. CDR3 amino acids: CSVEVGVWNTEAFF. The CDR3 nucleotides are TGCAGCGTTGAAGTGGGAGTATGGAACACTGAAGCTTTCTTT.

This chain uses TRBV28 with TRBJ1-1, with no clear D. The CDR3 extends over 14 amino acids. Between the trimmed V and J ends, which lost 3 bases and 0 bases, there was a span of 8 bases. Germline V CDR1 and CDR2: MDHEN, SYDVKM. CDR3 DNA: TGTGCCAGCAGTTTCGAGACCTTGAACACTGAAGCTTTCTTT. It translates to CASSFETLNTEAFF. The full variable domain, in which reference TRBV28 and TRBJ1-1 provide the parts outside the CDR3, is DVKVTQSSRYLVKRTGEKVFLECVQDMDHENMFWYRQDPGLGLRLIYFSYDVKMKEKGDIPEGYSVSREKKERFSLILESASTNQTSMYLCASSFETLNTEAFFGQGTRLTVV.

This clonotype was detected many times. The chain recombines TRBV9 with TRBJ2-3; D possibly uses TRBD1 or TRBD2 (5 bases each). The CDR3 is 14 residues long. Between the trimmed V and J ends, which lost 0 bases and 4 bases, there was a span of 9 bases. Germline values: CDR1 SGDLS, CDR2 YYNGEE. Here the CDR3 reads CASSVGGSPDTQYF. The CDR3 DNA sequence: TGTGCCAGCAGCGTAGGGGGGAGTCCAGATACGCAGTATTTT.

This sequence joins TRBV5-6 and TRBJ2-1, with 8 bases aligning to TRBD2. V shed 3 bases, J shed 4 bases, and the junction held 12 bases outside the gene matches. This CDR3 is 17 amino acids long. CDR1 is SGHDT and CDR2 is YYEEEE in the germline V gene. CDR3 sequence reads: CASSSGGLRRSYNEQFF. CDR3 bases: TGTGCCAGCAGCTCGGGGGGGCTCAGAAGAAGTTACAATGAGCAGTTCTTC. The full variable domain, its missing parts supplied by reference TRBV5-6 and TRBJ2-1, is DAGVTQSPTHLIKTRGQQVTLRCSPKSGHDTVSWYQQALGQGPQFIFQYYEEEERQRGNFPDRFSGHQFPNYSSELNVNALLLGDSALYLCASSSGGLRRSYNEQFFGPGTRLTVL.

In this sample, this clonotype turned up many times. Here the CDR3 reads CASSFTTGTYEQYF. The DNA of the CDR3 is TGTGCCAGCAGCTTTACTACAGGGACCTACGAGCAGTACTTC. The rearrangement uses TRBV11-2 and TRBJ2-7; TRBD1 is a possible D gene (6 bases). The CDR3 is 14 amino acids. The germline V gene encodes CDR1 SGHAT and CDR2 FQNNGV. Trimming took off 3 bases at V and 2 bases at J, with 11 bases between the two ends.

The sample holds many counts of this clonotype. This sequence joins TRBV12-3 or TRBV12-4 and TRBJ1-2, with 9 bases identical to TRBD1. V shed 0 bases and J 4 bases; nucleotides not matched to a gene: 6. The length of the CDR3 is 16 residues. Written as DNA, the CDR3 is TGTGCCAGCAGTTTAGCCGGGACAGGGATGGGCTATGGCTACACCTTC. Its translation is CASSLAGTGMGYGYTF.

At least ten counts were recorded for this clonotype. The J gene is TRBJ2-3, the V gene TRBV7-2; no firm D call. Germline CDR1 and CDR2: SGHTA and FQGNSA. Deletions cut 6 bases from V and 1 base from J, with 8 bases between. The CDR3 has 13 amino acids. CDR3 bases: TGTGCCAGCAGACCAGGAGGCACAGATACGCAGTATTTT. The encoded protein is CASRPGGTDTQYF.